This T cell receptor beta chain was captured in a study of CD8 T cells in ankylosing spondylitis. TCRdb reprocessed the 5' RACE reads with MiXCR, giving one entry per CDR3 protein. The data contain some 250,000 distinct CDR3 sequences, about 24% of them singletons. About this clonotype itself: The antigen remains undetermined. Possible read error: a much larger clone is one base away.

The CDR3 loop spans 15 amino acids. The V gene's germline CDR1 is SQVTM and CDR2 ANQGSEA. Study-wide points: With a CD8+ phenotype, disease-linked clones were relatively rare in peripheral blood.

This sequence was found in a male donor with ankylosing spondylitis or in good health (not recorded which). The chain couples TRBV29-1 to TRBJ2-2; 8 bases agree with TRBD1. Specimen: blood, either unsorted or a sorted T cell fraction (not recorded which). CDR3 sequence: CSGLEGTGNIGELFF. CDR3 DNA sequence: TGCAGCGGACTCGAAGGGACAGGAAACATCGGGGAGCTGTTTTTT.